One and the same sample provided the 21 T cell receptor beta chains below, sequenced in a study of T cells in localized non-small cell lung cancer. The assay was immunoSEQ multiplex PCR, and TCRdb's table has in-frame clones only and misses some. The table lists 790 or so clones, approximately 35% of them singletons. This sample comprised normal lung tissue next to the tumor, obtained before any cancer treatment. These receptors all stem from a male donor at least 60 years old with stage II lung adenocarcinoma.

The gene calls are TRBV5-1 and TRBJ1-2; D possibly corresponds to TRBD1 (5 bases). V lost 0 bases and J 4 bases, leaving 10 bases between the germline ends. Germline V gives CDR1 SGHRS, CDR2 YFSETQ. CDR3 length: 14 residues. The CDR3 here is CASSLGVGTYGYTF. As DNA, the CDR3 is TGCGCCAGCAGCTTGGGGGTCGGGACCTATGGCTACACCTTC.

This clone ranks as medium-sized. The V and J genes are TRBV11-3 and TRBJ1-4; D ambiguous. Germline assignment: CDR1 SGHNT and CDR2 YENEEA. There are 15 residues in the CDR3. V lost 7 bases and J 4 bases, leaving 16 bases between the germline ends. CDR3 coding DNA: TGTGCCAGCACAATTACCTTAGCGAATAATGAAAAACTGTTTTTT. This encodes CASTITLANNEKLFF.

As DNA, the CDR3 is TGTGCCAGTAGTATCGAGGTGTTGACGGGTAATTCACCCCTCCACTTT. Translation: CASSIEVLTGNSPLHF. The rearrangement joins TRBV19 to TRBJ1-6; D gene ambiguous. V lost 3 bases to trimming and J lost 6 bases, with 15 bases between them. CDR3 length equals 16 residues. Germline values: CDR1 LNHDA, CDR2 SQIVND (reference sequence).

The chain carries TRBV5-1 and TRBJ2-2; 9 bases map to TRBD2. Germline-derived CDR1 and CDR2 are SGHRS and YFSETQ. There are 16 residues in the CDR3. The V segment lost 7 bases and the J segment 6 bases; nucleotides outside the gene matches: 13. CDR3 DNA: TGCGCCAGCCGCCCTGGGCTAGCGGGATTATCCGGGGAGCTGTTTTTT. Translated, it gives CASRPGLAGLSGELFF.

The chain recombines TRBV18 with TRBJ2-5; either TRBD1 or TRBD2 may fit D (5 bases each). CDR1 and CDR2 from the germline V gene are KGHSH and LQKENI. This CDR3 is 17 amino acids long. Trimming shortened V by 3 bases and J by 2 bases, and 19 bases separated the two germline ends. The CDR3 loop reads CASSPRRSQGEQETQYF. CDR3 in DNA: TGTGCCAGCTCACCCAGGAGGTCCCAGGGCGAACAAGAGACCCAGTACTTC.

This clone was found a few times. This chain joins TRBV7-1 and TRBJ2-2; D not resolved. TRBV7-1 is marked as an open reading frame, function uncertain. This CDR3 region has 13 residues. The V end was cut by 4 bases, the J end by 2 bases, with 5 bases between. CDR3 coding DNA: TGTGCCAGCAGCTTCAGCAACACCGGGGAGCTGTTTTTT. The encoded protein is CASSFSNTGELFF.

The V gene is TRBV18, the J gene TRBJ2-2; possible D gene TRBD2, 5 bases. The germline V and J ends were trimmed by 5 bases and 6 bases, with 19 bases remaining between them. Looked up from germline, CDR1 is KGHSH and CDR2 is LQKENI. The CDR3 spans 16 residues. This CDR3 is CASSSGRTGLAGELFF. The CDR3 DNA follows: TGTGCCAGCTCATCAGGTCGGACTGGGCTCGCCGGGGAGCTGTTTTTT.

The table lists this clone with a few counts. J is TRBJ1-4 and V is TRBV11-3, with TRBD1 identical over 9 bases. Germline V gene data show CDR1 as SGHNT and CDR2 as YENEEA. V gave up 5 bases and J gave up 6 bases; unmatched junction bases: 10. This CDR3 has 16 residues. The CDR3 is CASSRAGDREHEKLFF. The DNA of the CDR3 is TGTGCCAGCAGCCGGGCGGGGGACAGGGAACATGAAAAACTGTTTTTT.

The chain links TRBV18 to TRBJ1-4; the D is unclear. Trimming left V 0 bases short and J 8 bases short, with 7 bases between. The CDR3 covers 13 residues. Germline-derived CDR1 and CDR2 are KGHSH and LQKENI. CDR3 residues: CASSPPAFEKLFF. DNA of the CDR3: TGTGCCAGCTCACCACCGGCATTCGAAAAACTGTTTTTT.

In its sample, this clone is large (0.1 to 1%). The J gene is TRBJ2-6, the V gene TRBV28; D ambiguous. Germline V gives CDR1 MDHEN, CDR2 SYDVKM. The germline V and J ends were trimmed by 7 bases and 1 base, with 11 bases remaining between them. The CDR3 covers 15 residues. CDR3 nucleotide sequence: TGTGCCAGCACTCCTCCCCTGTCTGGGGCCAACGTCCTGACTTTC. Translating gives CASTPPLSGANVLTF.

The chain has TRBV1 and TRBJ2-3; the DNA was not compared with TRBD2, the D call given in the table. TRBV1 is assigned pseudogene status. The CDR3 totals 15 residues. This CDR3 is CASSHNRGSTDTQYF. The CDR3, as DNA: TGCGCCAGCAGCCATAATCGGGGGAGCACAGATACGCAGTATTTT.

CDR3 protein: CASSSLGQNTGELFF. In nucleotides, the CDR3 is TGCGCCAGCAGCTCCCTAGGACAGAACACCGGGGAGCTGTTTTTT. The rearrangement uses TRBV5-1 and TRBJ2-2; D may be TRBD1 (5 bases). CDR1 SGHRS and CDR2 YFSETQ come from the germline V gene. With 3 bases removed from V and 1 base from J, the gap between germline ends came to 10 bases. The length of the CDR3 is 15 residues.

The chain recombines TRBV29-1 with TRBJ1-4; TRBD1 matches 7 bases. The ends lost 7 bases at V and 4 bases at J; junction bases unmatched: 9. The CDR3 is 14 residues long. The germline V gene encodes CDR1 SQVTM and CDR2 ANQGSEA. CDR3 DNA sequence: TGCAGCGCGGCCCGAGGGGGCCATAATGAAAAACTGTTTTTT. Amino acids: CSAARGGHNEKLFF.

In DNA form, the CDR3 reads TGTGCCAGCATCTCCCCCCGGGGGCCCCAGCATTTT. Translation gives CASISPRGPQHF. The rearrangement uses TRBV28 and TRBJ1-5; D is undetermined. V lost 7 bases and J 9 bases, leaving 13 bases between the germline ends. CDR1 is MDHEN, CDR2 SYDVKM, per germline. CDR3 length equals 12 residues.

This rearrangement joins TRBV11-3 to TRBJ2-7; 7 bases line up with TRBD1. V lost 5 bases, J lost 0 bases, and 7 bases stayed unmatched. In germline, CDR1 is SGHNT, CDR2 YENEEA. The CDR3 has 15 residues. The CDR3 DNA reads as TGTGCCAGCAGCCGCGACAGGGCCCTCTCCTACGAGCAGTACTTC. Translated: CASSRDRALSYEQYF. Based on the CDR3 plus reference TRBV11-3 and TRBJ2-7, the full variable domain is EAGVVQSPRYKIIEKKQPVAFWCNPISGHNTLYWYLQNLGQGPELLIRYENEEAVDDSQLPKDRFSAERLKGVDSTLKIQPAELGDSAVYLCASSRDRALSYEQYFGPGTRLTVT.

The V gene is TRBV9, the J gene TRBJ2-1; 7 bases match TRBD1. J was trimmed by 4 bases and V by 4 bases; bases with no gene match: 11. The CDR3 contains 16 residues. Germline V gene lookup returns CDR1 SGDLS and CDR2 YYNGEE. The CDR3 reads CASSPFTGVGYNEQFF. In DNA form, the CDR3 reads TGTGCCAGCAGCCCCTTTACAGGGGTCGGTTACAATGAGCAGTTCTTC.

The genes are TRBV15 and TRBJ2-5; unclear D gene. The CDR3 is 16 residues long. Germline V gives CDR1 LNHNV, CDR2 YYDKDF (reference sequence). Trimming cost V 0 bases and J 2 bases, with 13 bases left between them. The CDR3 protein is CATSRDGASQQETQYF. DNA of the CDR3: TGTGCCACCAGCAGAGATGGAGCTAGTCAGCAAGAGACCCAGTACTTC.

This clone counts as large. The chain links TRBV11-3 to TRBJ1-2, with 7 nucleotides matching TRBD1. The J segment lost 3 bases and the V segment lost 5 bases, leaving 9 bases of the junction unmatched. The germline V gene encodes CDR1 SGHNT and CDR2 YENEEA. The CDR3 covers 15 residues. The CDR3 DNA sequence: TGTGCCAGCAGCGAGGGGGCAGGGGCGGACTATGGCTACACCTTC. The encoded protein is CASSEGAGADYGYTF.

The J gene is TRBJ2-2, the V gene TRBV19; 10 bases agree with TRBD2. CDR1 is LNHDA and CDR2 is SQIVND in the germline V gene (reference sequence). CDR3 length: 14 residues. V shed 9 bases, J shed 6 bases, and the junction held 7 bases outside the gene matches. DNA for the CDR3: TGTGCCAGCAGGGGGACTAGCGTTTCCGGGGAGCTGTTTTTT. Translated, it gives CASRGTSVSGELFF. Combining the CDR3 with reference TRBV19 and TRBJ2-2 gives the whole variable domain DGGITQSPKYLFRKEGQNVTLSCEQNLNHDAMYWYRQDPGQGLRLIYYSQIVNDFQKGDIAEGYSVSREKKESFPLTVTSAQKNPTAFYLCASRGTSVSGELFFGEGSRLTVL.

This clone was detected once. J is TRBJ1-1 and V is TRBV15, with D uncertain. The CDR3 has 14 residues. Germline V gene sequence: CDR1 LNHNV, CDR2 YYDKDF (reference sequence). V was cut by 4 bases and J by 0 bases, with 9 bases left in between. As DNA, the CDR3 is TGTGCCACCAGCAAACAGTACATGAACACTGAAGCTTTCTTT. It codes for CATSKQYMNTEAFF.

This clone was detected a few times. The J gene is TRBJ1-5, the V gene TRBV4-1; 10 bases map to TRBD1. Germline-derived CDR1 and CDR2 are MGHRA and YSYEKL. This CDR3 is built from 17 residues. With V trimmed by 2 bases and J by 3 bases, 7 bases remained unmatched. The CDR3 region is CASSQSETGGLNQPQHF. DNA for the CDR3: TGCGCCAGCAGCCAATCTGAGACAGGGGGCCTCAATCAGCCCCAGCATTTT.